Presented here are 17 T cell receptor beta chains from one specimen sequenced in a study of blood T cells in healthy people across ages. Through a sample-barcoded 5' primer and a J-beta primer mix, a second PCR was run for 7 to 11 cycles. TCRdb itself ran the 5' RACE reads through MiXCR, one entry per CDR3 protein. Among some 790,000 distinct CDR3 sequences listed, under 30% were seen once. The sequencing sample was made of blood. These receptors all stem from a woman aged 80 or over in good health.

This clonotype came up a few times. J is TRBJ2-1 and V is TRBV9; TRBD2 is a possible D gene (5 bases). Between the trimmed V and J ends, which lost 6 bases and 2 bases, there was a span of 15 bases. Germline V gives CDR1 SGDLS, CDR2 YYNGEE. CDR3 length equals 15 residues. CDR3 loop: CASTQVRAAYNEQFF. CDR3 nucleotide sequence: TGTGCCAGCACCCAGGTACGAGCGGCCTACAATGAGCAGTTCTTC.

This chain uses TRBV29-1 with TRBJ1-2; D possibly corresponds to TRBD1 (5 bases). This CDR3 has 13 residues. Deletions cut 0 bases from V and 8 bases from J, with 13 bases between. The germline CDR1 and CDR2 sequences are SQVTM and ANQGSEA. CDR3 loop: CSVEDQGLRGYTF. CDR3 in DNA: TGCAGCGTTGAAGATCAGGGACTCAGGGGCTACACCTTC.

The chain employs TRBV7-2 and TRBJ1-6; D call uncertain. The CDR3 is 16 residues long. V dropped 0 bases and J dropped 2 bases, with 8 bases sitting between them. CDR1 is SGHTA, CDR2 FQGNSA, per germline. CDR3: CASSLARDPYNSPLHF. The CDR3 bases are TGTGCCAGCAGCTTAGCAAGGGATCCCTATAATTCACCCCTCCACTTT.

This clonotype appeared many times. The chain couples TRBV7-2 to TRBJ2-7, with D possibly TRBD2 on 6 matching bases. CDR1 is SGHTA and CDR2 is FQGNSA in the germline V gene. V was pared by 5 bases and J by 6 bases, with 20 bases between. The CDR3 length is 15 residues. The CDR3: CASSSRHGGSSEQYF. For the CDR3, the DNA is TGTGCCAGCAGCAGCCGCCATGGGGGGTCTAGCGAGCAGTACTTC.

This clonotype occurred many times. The gene calls are TRBV3-1 and TRBJ2-1; 10 positions agree with TRBD2. The length of the CDR3 is 17 residues. The V and J ends lost 4 bases and 6 bases, in that order; junction bases with no gene match: 12. Germline V lookup: CDR1 LGHDT, CDR2 YNNKEL (reference sequence). CDR3 DNA: TGTGCCAGCAGCCCACCTAGCGGGGGTCTCAGACTCAATGAGCAGTTCTTC. Translating it yields CASSPPSGGLRLNEQFF.

This clonotype was detected ten times or more. This chain uses TRBV27 with TRBJ1-5; 9 positions agree with TRBD1. V was clipped by 2 bases and J by 7 bases; unmatched bases: 9. Germline values: CDR1 MNHEY, CDR2 SMNVEV (reference sequence). CDR3 length equals 16 residues. The CDR3 reads CASSLTGTGIGQPQHF. CDR3 DNA: TGTGCCAGCAGTTTAACCGGGACAGGGATTGGCCAGCCCCAGCATTTT.

V and J are TRBV28 and TRBJ2-1; perhaps TRBD2 as D (6 bases). CDR1 and CDR2 (germline): MDHEN, SYDVKM. The CDR3 is 16 residues long. The V end lost 7 bases, the J end lost 0 bases, and 16 bases lay between the germline ends. CDR3 residues: CASISLTGSSYNEQFF. The CDR3 DNA sequence: TGTGCCAGCATTTCACTAACCGGGAGCTCCTACAATGAGCAGTTCTTC. The full variable domain, completed using reference TRBV28 and TRBJ2-1, is DVKVTQSSRYLVKRTGEKVFLECVQDMDHENMFWYRQDPGLGLRLIYFSYDVKMKEKGDIPEGYSVSREKKERFSLILESASTNQTSMYLCASISLTGSSYNEQFFGPGTRLTVL.

This clonotype was recorded at least ten times. The rearrangement links TRBV6-1 to TRBJ1-2; D is unclear. Deletions cut 2 bases from V and 0 bases from J, with 10 bases between. Germline V lookup: CDR1 MNHNS, CDR2 SASEGT. This CDR3 has 15 residues. CDR3 nucleotide sequence: TGTGCCAGCAGTGAAAGCCAGGCCGCTAACTATGGCTACACCTTC. Protein sequence: CASSESQAANYGYTF.

This clonotype appeared many times. The chain employs TRBV20-1 and TRBJ2-5, with 8 bases fitting TRBD1. Germline CDR1 is DFQATT and CDR2 is SNEGSKA (reference sequence). This CDR3 is built from 14 residues. V lost 5 bases, J lost 2 bases, and 7 bases stayed unmatched. CDR3: CSAARQGTQETQYF. CDR3 nucleotide sequence: TGCAGTGCTGCCCGACAGGGGACACAAGAGACCCAGTACTTC.

This clonotype occurred a few times. The chain couples TRBV3-1 to TRBJ2-5; D possibly uses TRBD1 or TRBD2 (5 bases each). Trimming took 0 bases from V and 4 from J, leaving 15 bases between them. This CDR3 comprises 16 residues. Germline V gene data show CDR1 as LGHDT and CDR2 as YNNKEL (reference sequence). The CDR3 here is CASSQDRLGAGETQYF. The CDR3 DNA follows: TGTGCCAGCAGCCAAGATCGTCTAGGGGCGGGAGAGACCCAGTACTTC.

V usage is TRBV7-8 and J usage is TRBJ2-2, with D perhaps matching TRBD1 or TRBD2 (5 bases each). V was cut by 6 bases and J by 1 base, with 12 bases left in between. This CDR3 has 15 residues. Germline CDR1 SGHVS, CDR2 FQNEAQ. The DNA of the CDR3 is TGTGCCAGCAGAACCGAGGGGTTGAACACCGGGGAGCTGTTTTTT. Amino acid sequence: CASRTEGLNTGELFF.

V usage is TRBV15 and J usage is TRBJ1-1; no clear D gene. Germline CDR1 LNHNV, CDR2 YYDKDF (reference sequence). This CDR3 contains 12 residues. Trimming shortened V by 5 bases and J by 8 bases, and 12 bases separated the two germline ends. The CDR3: CATSPQWGEAFF. The CDR3 bases are TGTGCCACCAGCCCACAGTGGGGAGAAGCTTTCTTT.

The rearrangement links TRBV4-2 to TRBJ2-5; D is possibly TRBD2 (5 bases). The last part of the DNA fits TRBJ2-7 better; the J call may be wrong. Germline V gene sequence: CDR1 LGHNA, CDR2 YNFKEQ. The CDR3 spans 14 residues. In DNA form, the CDR3 reads TGTGCCAGCAGCCAAGCGGGAAACAGCCACGAGCAGTACTTC. Residues: CASSQAGNSHEQYF.

As concerns this clonotype: At one end, the junction sequence differs from germline, possibly due to a read error. The rearrangement joins TRBV5-5 to TRBJ2-5; 9 bases agree with TRBD2. Looked up from germline, CDR1 is SGHKS and CDR2 is YYEKEE (reference sequence). The CDR3 sequence is 15 residues long. DNA of the CDR3: TGTGCCAGCATCTTGGGATTAGCGGGAGCAGAGACCCAGTACTTC. This gives the protein CASILGLAGAETQYF.

The chain is built from TRBV12-3 or TRBV12-4 and TRBJ2-1, with TRBD2 matching over 7 bases. This CDR3 has 14 residues. V lost 4 bases to trimming and J lost 4 bases; unmatched junction nucleotides: 4. CDR3 bases: TGTGCCAGCAGTTGCCCGGGACTATACAATGAGCAGTTCTTC. This codes for CASSCPGLYNEQFF.

V and J are TRBV7-2 and TRBJ1-4; 7 positions agree with TRBD1. Germline CDR1 SGHTA, CDR2 FQGNSA. CDR3 length: 15 residues. V was pared by 5 bases and J by 8 bases, with 11 bases of the junction left unmatched. The CDR3 sequence: CASSEPGTAWEKLFF. CDR3 in DNA: TGTGCCAGCAGCGAACCCGGGACAGCTTGGGAAAAACTGTTTTTT.

In this sample, this clonotype turned up a few times. The gene calls are TRBV20-1 and TRBJ1-6; tentatively, D is TRBD1 (5 bases). The ends were cut back, 3 bases at V and 3 bases at J, with 9 bases in the middle. The CDR3 is made up of 14 amino acids. From germline, CDR1 is DFQATT and CDR2 SNEGSKA (reference sequence). The CDR3 spells CSARDTGYNSPLHF. DNA of the CDR3: TGCAGTGCTAGGGACACGGGCTATAATTCACCCCTCCACTTT.